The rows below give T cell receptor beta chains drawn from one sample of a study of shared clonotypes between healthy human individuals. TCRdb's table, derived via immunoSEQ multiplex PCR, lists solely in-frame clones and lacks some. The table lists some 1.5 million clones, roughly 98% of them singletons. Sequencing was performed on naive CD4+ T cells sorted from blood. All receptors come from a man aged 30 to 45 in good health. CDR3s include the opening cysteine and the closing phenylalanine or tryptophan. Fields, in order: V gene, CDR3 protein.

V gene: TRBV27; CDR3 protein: CASSFGGRGTEAFF
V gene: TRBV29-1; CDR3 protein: CSVGQGAANTGELFF
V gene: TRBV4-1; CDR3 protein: CASSQVSGRGTGELFF
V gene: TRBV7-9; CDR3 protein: CASTSPGGSFETQYF
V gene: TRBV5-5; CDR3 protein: CASLPGGGVVAYEQYF
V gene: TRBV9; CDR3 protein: CASSVATGAEQYF
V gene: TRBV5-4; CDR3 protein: CAGSSGRSGELFF
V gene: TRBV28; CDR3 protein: CASSLLNYEQYF
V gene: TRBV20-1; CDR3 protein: CSASPNEQFF
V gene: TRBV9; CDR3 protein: CASSVVATSGWETQYF
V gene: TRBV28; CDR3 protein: CASRRTGTYGYTF
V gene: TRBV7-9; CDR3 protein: CASILDRYSYEQYF
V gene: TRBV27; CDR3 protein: CASSPRSLAGVGTGELFF
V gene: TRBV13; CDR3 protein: CASSLGRAYEQYF
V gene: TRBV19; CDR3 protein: CASRASGVFTDTQYF
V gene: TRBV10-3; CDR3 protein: CAISEPGQGYTF
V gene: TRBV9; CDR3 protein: CASEPGPSYNEQFF
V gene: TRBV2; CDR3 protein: CASRETKNTEAFF
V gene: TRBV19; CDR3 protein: CASSRGSSGPDTQYF
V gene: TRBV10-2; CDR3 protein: CASSPGTIGEQYF
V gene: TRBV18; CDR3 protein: CASSPPLSGAREQYF
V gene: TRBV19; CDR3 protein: CASSATGGDTQYF
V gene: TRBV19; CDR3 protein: CASSPGQGFLSNQPQHF
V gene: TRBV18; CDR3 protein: CASSPGLAQGDEQFF
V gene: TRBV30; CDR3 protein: CAWSYRGFTGELFF
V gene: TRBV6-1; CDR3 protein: CASSEVVVKQPQHF
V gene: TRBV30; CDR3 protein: CAWSVGRSSYNEQFF
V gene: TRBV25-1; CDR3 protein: CASSGRTDQPQHF
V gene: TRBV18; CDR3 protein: CASSLGTLLEQYF
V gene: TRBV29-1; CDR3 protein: CSVSLQVNTEAFF
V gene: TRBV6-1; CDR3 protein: CASSTDRKETQYF